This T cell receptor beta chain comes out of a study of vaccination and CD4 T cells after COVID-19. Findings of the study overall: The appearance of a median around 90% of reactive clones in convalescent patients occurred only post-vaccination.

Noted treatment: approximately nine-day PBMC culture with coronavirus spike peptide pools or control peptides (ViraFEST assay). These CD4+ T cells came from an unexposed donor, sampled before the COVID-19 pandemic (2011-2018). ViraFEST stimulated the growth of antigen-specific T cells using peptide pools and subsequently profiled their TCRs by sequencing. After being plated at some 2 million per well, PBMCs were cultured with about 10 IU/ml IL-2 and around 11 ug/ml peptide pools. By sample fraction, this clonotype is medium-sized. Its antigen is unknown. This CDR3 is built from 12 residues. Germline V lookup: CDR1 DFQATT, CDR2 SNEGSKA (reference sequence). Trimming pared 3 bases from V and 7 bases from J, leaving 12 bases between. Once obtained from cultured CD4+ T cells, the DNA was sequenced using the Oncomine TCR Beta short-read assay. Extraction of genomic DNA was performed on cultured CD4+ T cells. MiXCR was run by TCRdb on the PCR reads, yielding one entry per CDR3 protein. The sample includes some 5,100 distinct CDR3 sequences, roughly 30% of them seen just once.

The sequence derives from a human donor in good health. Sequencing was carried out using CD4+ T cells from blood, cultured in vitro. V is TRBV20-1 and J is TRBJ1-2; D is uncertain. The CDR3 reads CSASLLSLGYTF. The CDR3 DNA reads TGCAGTGCTAGTCTCTTGTCGCTTGGCTACACCTTC.